The clone carrying this T cell receptor (beta chain) was seen ten or more times. Patients had received no treatment of any kind before thyroid surgery. This entry comes from a study of metastatic and nonmetastatic thyroid tumors. Using MiXCR, TCRdb re-called clones from the PCR reads. This sample yields about 22,000 clones, of which approximately 35% are seen a single time; over 20% belongs to the top ten. Sequencing was done on a sample of blood. The clonotype comes from a male donor with papillary thyroid cancer or a benign thyroid nodule (not recorded which). Some clones in this sample may be carry-over from other donors' samples.

The CDR3 nucleotides are TGTGCCAGCAGTACAAAACTAGCGGGAGTTAAATCTCACACATACGAGCAGTACTTC. Amino acids: CASSTKLAGVKSHTYEQYF. The chain combines TRBV6-2 or TRBV6-3 with TRBJ2-7; TRBD2 agrees at 11 bases. This CDR3 spans 19 amino acids. The junction had 19 bases not matched to a gene; V was cut back by 5 bases and J by 4 bases. Germline V gene lookup returns CDR1 MNHEY and CDR2 SVGEGT.